This paragraph covers one TCR beta chain sequence. Individuals aged about 18 to 89 years were recruited from 24 US areas. Self-reported history from a screening survey and questionnaire set each donor's cohort. In Cohort 3, a recovered donor had either two negative PCRs, clearance, or symptom resolution. The data were produced by immunoSEQ multiplex PCR, yet TCRdb's version contains in-frame clones alone and is incomplete. This repertoire shows 300,000 or so clones, roughly 87% found once; its top ten account for approximately 0.93%. Germline V CDR1 and CDR2: MNHEY, SMNVEV (reference sequence). Losses at the gene ends were 4 bases for V and 1 base for J; bases not matched to a gene: 12. The CDR3 totals 17 residues. This entry comes from a study of blood T cell repertoires in COVID-19. About the research overall: Sources were T cells, B-cell-depleted T cells, or PBMCs; the material itself was cDNA or gDNA.

The TCR sequence derives from a woman aged 25-40 years who had recovered from COVID-19. Source material: PBMCs or T cells enriched from blood (not recorded which). The chain uses TRBV27 and TRBJ2-5; 7 bases line up with TRBD1. The CDR3 here is CASSSVRGTLGQETQYF. CDR3 in DNA: TGTGCCAGCAGTTCGGTCAGGGGGACATTGGGCCAAGAGACCCAGTACTTC.